The present entry profiles one T cell receptor (beta chain) with its context. This clonotype was seen only a few times. What this receptor recognizes is not known. Within one base of it there is no much larger clone, and no base qualities were kept. These data are taken from a study of identical twins (dated by TCRdb to the mid-2010s). About the investigation overall: TCR alpha and beta repertoires from monozygotic twins, unrelated adults of various ages and cord blood were deep-sequenced to test whether fetal clonotypes persist. To rule out contamination, replicate twin experiments were performed at different times with different library preparation protocols. Findings and caveats that apply to the study as a whole: Compared with coincidental sharing between unrelated individuals, an excess of low generation-probability sequences was observed among out-of-frame TCR alpha sequences shared between twins. Out-of-frame TCR alpha sharing in monozygotic twins was systematically underestimated by recombination models, whereas sharing between unrelated individuals was in agreement with the recombination models. Invariant T cells such as MAIT and iNKT could partly confound zero-insertion analyses, though diverse VJ usage argued against this for most clonotypes. Abundant cord blood beta clonotypes had fewer insertions, young adult naive repertoires showed a similar but weaker trend, and memory repertoires showed no such trend. The excess sharing between twins in beta out-of-frame sequences was weaker because fewer shared sequences reduced the signal-to-noise ratio. Because the same donors could not be followed over many years, the conclusions relied on cross-sectional statistical analysis.

Preparation of the library involved 5' RACE. Instrument used: Illumina HiSeq 2000. Template switching introduced a universal primer binding site; the final cDNA contained a unique molecular identifier, enabling accurate counting of TCR cDNA molecules. Specific primers in the conserved constant-segment region were used to synthesize first-strand cDNA for TCR alpha and beta chains. To control for contamination, every cDNA library was double barcoded, receiving both a SMART-Mk sample barcode and Illumina barcodes. TruSeq adapter sequences and Illumina sample barcodes were added in two successive PCR steps. TCR alpha and beta cDNA libraries were sequenced on the Illumina HiSeq platform with custom primers. As for how the authors treated the data: MiGEC processed the raw reads to extract unique molecular identifiers, while MiXCR was used to determine the CDR3 positions. Recombination models were inferred per individual with the repgenHMM and IGoR tools using an EM algorithm. The analysis of shared clonotypes was done with the tcR package in R, with sharing normalized by the product of cloneset sizes. Out-of-frame nonproductive sequences were analyzed to study raw recombination free of thymic and clonal selection effects. TCRdb trimmed the raw reads at Q25, called clones with MiXCR and kept productive beta chains. Rows are combined by CDR3 protein, so each entry shows the most common genes and DNA. The V and J calls here are based on TCRdb, not the publication. Across this sample there are roughly 720,000 distinct CDR3 sequences, with around a sixth seen only once. The ten largest clonotypes hold about an eighth of the sample.

Every donor was a healthy Caucasian. The twin cohort comprised three pairs of female monozygotic twins, all aged about 18 to 30 years. RNA for TCR libraries was isolated from peripheral blood mononuclear cells. CDR1 MNHEY and CDR2 SMNVEV were looked up in the germline V gene (reference sequence). There are 14 amino acids in the CDR3, from cysteine to phenylalanine inclusive. Of the read, only the CDR3 DNA is kept; its 42 bases are in frame from base 1. V and J are truncated by 6 bases and 7 bases respectively, leaving an intervening sequence of 19 bases. These data also featured in a second study, about T cells expressing NK-cell markers. From the second report: TCR beta-chain repertoires were profiled in sorted CD3+CD56+NKG2C+, CD3+CD56+NKG2C- and CD3+CD56-NKG2C+ T-cell subsets from about 8 donors. Of the eight sequenced donors, seven were found to be HCMV-seropositive and one was found to be HCMV-seronegative. To restrict sorting to alphabetaTCR-expressing T cells, an anti-gammadeltaTCR antibody was added in several experiments. In six donors, the dominant CD3+CD56+NKG2C+ clonotypes were among the top 10 CD8+ clonotypes and accounted for roughly 1.0-8% of CD8+ T cells. Those dominant clonotypes were again the most abundant among CD3+CD56-NKG2C+ cells in a handful of donors, at about 25-60.1%. Whether the expanded NKG2C-expressing T cell clones were specific for HCMV antigens was left unclear. Randomly selected healthy volunteers, three men and five women, were used as the eight sequenced donors. HCMV serostatus was determined by detecting HCMV-specific IgG in serum with a commercial ELISA kit. For about 6 donors, unsorted PBMC were also used to sequence bulk peripheral blood T-cell repertoires. Reads were demultiplexed and grouped by UMI with MIGEC, and clonotypes were assembled and quantified with MiTCR. To exclude erroneous sequences, only TCR cDNA sequences supported by at least two reads were retained. Downstream repertoire analysis used the tcR package, and clonotypes were matched across fractions by CDR3 nucleotide sequence plus V segment. Antigen specificity was annotated against VDJdb with VDJmatch, allowing one amino acid substitution in CDR3.

The V gene is TRBV27 and the J gene is TRBJ2-7, and TRBD2 may be the D gene, going by 6 matching bases. The TCR comes from a woman under 30 in good health. The source material was PBMCs. The CDR3 region has the sequence CASRSWGGISEQYF. The DNA reads TGTGCCAGCAGGAGTTGGGGCGGGATTTCGGAGCAGTACTTC.